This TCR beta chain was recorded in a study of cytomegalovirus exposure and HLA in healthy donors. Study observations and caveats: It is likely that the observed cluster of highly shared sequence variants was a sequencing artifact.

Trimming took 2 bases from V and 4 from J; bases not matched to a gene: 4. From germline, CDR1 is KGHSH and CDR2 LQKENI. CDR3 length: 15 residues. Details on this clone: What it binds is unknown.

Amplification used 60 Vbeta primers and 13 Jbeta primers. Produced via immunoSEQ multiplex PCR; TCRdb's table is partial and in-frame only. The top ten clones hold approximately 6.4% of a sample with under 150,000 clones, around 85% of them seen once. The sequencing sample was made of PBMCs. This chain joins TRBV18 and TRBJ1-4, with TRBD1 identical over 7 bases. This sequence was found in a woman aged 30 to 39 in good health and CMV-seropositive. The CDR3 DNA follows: TGTGCCAGCTCACCAACGACAGGGCTTAATGAAAAACTGTTTTTT. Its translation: CASSPTTGLNEKLFF.